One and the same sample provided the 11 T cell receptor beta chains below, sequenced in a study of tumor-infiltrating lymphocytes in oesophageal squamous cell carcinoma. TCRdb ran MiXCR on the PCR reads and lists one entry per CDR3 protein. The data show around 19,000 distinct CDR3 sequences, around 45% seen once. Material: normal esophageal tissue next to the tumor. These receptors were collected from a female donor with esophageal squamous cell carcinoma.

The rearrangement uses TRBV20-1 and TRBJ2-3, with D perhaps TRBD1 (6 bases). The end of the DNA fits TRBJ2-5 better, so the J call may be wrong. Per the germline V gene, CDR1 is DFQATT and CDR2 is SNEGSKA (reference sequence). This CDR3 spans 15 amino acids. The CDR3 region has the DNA TGCAGTGCTAGTTTGGATTCCGGGACAAAGGAGACCCAGTACTTC. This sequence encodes CSASLDSGTKETQYF.

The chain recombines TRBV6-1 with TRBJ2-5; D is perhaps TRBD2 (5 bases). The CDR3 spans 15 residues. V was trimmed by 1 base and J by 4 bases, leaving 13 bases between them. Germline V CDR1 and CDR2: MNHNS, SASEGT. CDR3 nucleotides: TGTGCCAGCAGTGAAGGCTTAGGAGCGGTAGAGACCCAGTACTTC. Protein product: CASSEGLGAVETQYF.

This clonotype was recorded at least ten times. The CDR3 is CATSDAQAGDNEQYF. The DNA for the CDR3 is TGTGCCACCAGTGATGCCCAAGCGGGTGACAATGAGCAGTACTTC. This chain joins TRBV24-1 and TRBJ2-5, with a tentative D call TRBD2 (6 bases). V was trimmed by 3 bases and J by 11 bases, leaving 21 bases between them. Germline CDR1 and CDR2: KGHDR and SFDVKD. This CDR3 spans 15 amino acids.

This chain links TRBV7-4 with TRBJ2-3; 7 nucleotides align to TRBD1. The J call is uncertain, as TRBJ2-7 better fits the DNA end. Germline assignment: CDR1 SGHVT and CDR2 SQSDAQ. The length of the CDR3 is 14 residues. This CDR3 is CASSLIGQANEQYF. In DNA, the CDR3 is TGTGCCAGCAGCTTAATTGGACAGGCTAACGAGCAGTACTTC.

The chain's CDR3 is CASSLKGGWGTDTQYF. The DNA of the CDR3 is TGTGCCAGCAGCTTAAAGGGGGGATGGGGCACAGATACGCAGTATTTT. The gene calls are TRBV7-3 and TRBJ2-3; D possibly matches TRBD1 or TRBD2 (6 bases each). In germline, CDR1 is SGHTA, CDR2 FQGTGA. The V and J ends lost 1 base and 1 base respectively, with 12 bases between them. The CDR3 contains 16 residues.

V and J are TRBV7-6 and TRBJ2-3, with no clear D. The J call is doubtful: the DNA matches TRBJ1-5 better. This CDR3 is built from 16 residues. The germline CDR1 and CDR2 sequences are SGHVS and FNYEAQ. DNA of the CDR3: TGTGCCAGCAGCTTATTGCGTGTTGGACGCAATCAGCCCCAGCATTTT. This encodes CASSLLRVGRNQPQHF.

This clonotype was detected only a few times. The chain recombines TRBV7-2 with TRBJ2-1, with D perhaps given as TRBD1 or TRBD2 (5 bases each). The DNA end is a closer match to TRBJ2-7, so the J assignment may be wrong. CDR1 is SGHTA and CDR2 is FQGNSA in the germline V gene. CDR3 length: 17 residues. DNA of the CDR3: TGTGCCAGCAGCCCAGGGCGGGTTGGGACGCTACGTCTGGAGCAGTACTTC. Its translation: CASSPGRVGTLRLEQYF.

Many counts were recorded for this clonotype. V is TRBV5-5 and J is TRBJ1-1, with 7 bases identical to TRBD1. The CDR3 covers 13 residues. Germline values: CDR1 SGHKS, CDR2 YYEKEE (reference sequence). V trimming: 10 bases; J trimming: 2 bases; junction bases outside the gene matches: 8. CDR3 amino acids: CAGGGQQNTEAFF. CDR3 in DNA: TGTGCCGGGGGGGGACAGCAAAACACTGAAGCTTTCTTT.

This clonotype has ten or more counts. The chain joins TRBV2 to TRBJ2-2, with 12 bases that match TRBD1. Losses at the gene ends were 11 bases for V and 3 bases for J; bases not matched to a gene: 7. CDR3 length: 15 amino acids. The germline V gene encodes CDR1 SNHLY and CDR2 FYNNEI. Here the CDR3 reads CAVGQGASHTGELFF. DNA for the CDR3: TGTGCCGTGGGACAGGGGGCTTCTCACACCGGGGAGCTGTTTTTT.

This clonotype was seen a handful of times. The CDR3 nucleotides read TGTGCCAGCAGTCAACCCCAGGAAGGGAGCTCCTACAATGAGCAGTTCTTC. Translated: CASSQPQEGSSYNEQFF. The V gene is TRBV12-3 or TRBV12-4, the J gene TRBJ2-1, with D maybe TRBD2 (5 bases). The CDR3 has 17 amino acids. V lost 5 bases to trimming and J lost 0 bases, with 17 bases between them.

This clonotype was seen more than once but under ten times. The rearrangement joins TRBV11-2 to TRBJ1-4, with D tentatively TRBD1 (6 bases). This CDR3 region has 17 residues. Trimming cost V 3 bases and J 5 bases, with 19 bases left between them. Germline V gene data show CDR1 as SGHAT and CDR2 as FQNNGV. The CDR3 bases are TGTGCCAGCAGCTTGACATTCGGACAGCAACTCAATGAAAAACTGTTTTTT. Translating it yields CASSLTFGQQLNEKLFF.